These T cell receptor beta chains were read from a single sample in a study of T cells in Graves' hyperthyroidism and ophthalmopathy. TCRdb processed the multiplex PCR reads anew with MiXCR; each CDR3 protein has one entry. The table has 550,000 to 600,000 distinct CDR3 sequences, roughly a sixth seen once. Source material: blood. The source is a woman in her late teens or twenties with Graves' hyperthyroidism. Both conserved end residues are part of each CDR3. D genes are given only for firm matches. A row's size may be missing; if present it is once, few, many or a size class.

d_call,clone_size,v_call,j_call,cdr3_aa,cdr3_nt
-,-,TRBV4-1,TRBJ1-5,CASSPQGRGRSNQPPHF,TGCGCCAGCAGCCCCCAGGGGAGGGGTCGGAGCAATCAGCCCCCGCATTTT
-,many,TRBV6-5,TRBJ1-2,CASSYSGVADREGYTF,TGTGCCAGCAGTTACTCTGGCGTTGCGGACCGGGAGGGCTACACCTTC
-,-,TRBV7-9,TRBJ2-5,CASSLIRTSIQETQYF,TGTGCCAGCAGCTTAATCCGGACCAGCATACAAGAGACCCAGTACTTC
-,many,TRBV30,TRBJ2-7,CAWRRTGSYEQYF,TGTGCCTGGAGAAGGACCGGCTCCTACGAGCAGTACTTC
-,many,TRBV7-2,TRBJ2-5,CASSRVEETQYF,TGTGCCAGCAGCAGGGTGGAAGAGACCCAGTACTTC
-,many,TRBV2,TRBJ1-1,CASVAGGEGTEAFF,TGTGCCAGCGTGGCAGGAGGGGAGGGCACTGAAGCTTTCTTT
TRBD2,-,TRBV4-1,TRBJ2-7,CASSHIGLAGTSSYEQYF,TGCGCCAGCAGCCATATCGGACTAGCGGGAACAAGCTCCTACGAGCAGTACTTC
-,few,TRBV4-3,TRBJ2-1,CASSQGGPGNEQFF,TGCGCCAGCAGCCAGGGGGGGCCGGGAAATGAGCAGTTCTTC
TRBD1,few,TRBV9,TRBJ1-1,CASSSPDRETEAFF,TGTGCCAGCAGCTCTCCGGACAGGGAGACTGAAGCTTTCTTT
TRBD2,-,TRBV24-1,TRBJ2-1,CATRPGLAGTYNEQFF,TGTGCCACCAGGCCGGGACTAGCGGGAACCTACAATGAGCAGTTCTTC
-,many,TRBV5-6,TRBJ1-1,CASSWTLGVDTEAFF,TGTGCCAGCAGCTGGACTCTGGGGGTGGACACTGAAGCTTTCTTT
TRBD1,few,TRBV5-6,TRBJ2-5,CASSSHRGETQYF,TGTGCCAGCAGCTCACACAGGGGTGAGACCCAGTACTTC
-,-,TRBV4-3,TRBJ1-2,CASSQGWTNYGYTF,TGCGCCAGCAGCCAAGGTTGGACTAACTATGGCTACACCTTC
-,-,TRBV2,TRBJ1-4,CASSVIGADNEKLFF,TGTGCCAGCAGTGTGATAGGGGCAGATAATGAAAAACTGTTTTTT
-,-,TRBV15,TRBJ2-2,CATSRDPSDRTGELFF,TGTGCCACCAGCAGAGATCCATCAGACAGGACCGGGGAGCTGTTTTTT